These 29 T cell receptor beta chains share one sample of origin, sequenced in a study of T cell responses to AZD1222 COVID-19 vaccine. Here immunoSEQ multiplex PCR was the method, and the copy in TCRdb shows in-frame clones only, minus some. Of some 110,000 clones listed, roughly nine tenths are singletons. Source: peripheral blood, taken on day 0 of AZD1222 vaccination. The receptors here all came from an adult in good health.

This chain uses TRBV4-2 with TRBJ1-3; D ambiguous. Germline V CDR1 and CDR2: LGHNA, YNFKEQ. V lost 0 bases and J 0 bases, leaving 6 bases between the germline ends. The CDR3 covers 15 residues. The CDR3, as DNA: TGTGCCAGCAGCCAAGAGCGATACTCTGGAAACACCATATATTTT. Translated: CASSQERYSGNTIYF.

V gene TRBV9 combines with J gene TRBJ1-2, with unresolved D. CDR1 is SGDLS and CDR2 is YYNGEE in the germline V gene. The CDR3 is 14 amino acids. Between the trimmed V and J ends, which lost 0 bases and 2 bases, there was a span of 8 bases. CDR3 bases: TGTGCCAGCAGCGTAGGGAGAGGGAACTATGGCTACACCTTC. Amino acids: CASSVGRGNYGYTF. Complete variable domain (other parts from reference TRBV9 and TRBJ1-2): DSGVTQTPKHLITATGQRVTLRCSPRSGDLSVYWYQQSLDQGLQFLIQYYNGEERAKGNILERFSAQQFPDLHSELNLSSLELGDSALYFCASSVGRGNYGYTFGSGTRLTVV.

This clone appeared a few times. V is TRBV7-2 and J is TRBJ1-2; D remains ambiguous. Between the trimmed V and J ends, which lost 2 bases and 7 bases, there was a span of 5 bases. This CDR3 is 11 amino acids long. Germline CDR1 is SGHTA and CDR2 is FQGNSA. CDR3 bases: TGTGCCAGCAGCTTAAATAGTGGCTACACCTTC. This encodes CASSLNSGYTF.

This rearrangement joins TRBV2 to TRBJ1-2; D is perhaps TRBD1 (5 bases). This CDR3 is built from 15 residues. V was shortened by 5 bases and J by 8 bases, with 21 bases between the two germline ends. CDR1 is SNHLY and CDR2 is FYNNEI in the germline V gene. The CDR3 reads CASSLRVLSGMGYTF. The CDR3 DNA is TGTGCCAGCAGTCTCAGGGTCCTCAGTGGGATGGGCTACACCTTC. The whole variable domain, remainder taken from reference TRBV2 and TRBJ1-2, is EPEVTQTPSHQVTQMGQEVILRCVPISNHLYFYWYRQILGQKVEFLVSFYNNEISEKSEIFDDQFSVERPDGSNFTLKIRSTKLEDSAMYFCASSLRVLSGMGYTFGSGTRLTVV.

The chain joins TRBV7-9 to TRBJ2-2; D perhaps matches TRBD2 (5 bases). This CDR3 is built from 14 residues. The germline CDR1 and CDR2 sequences are SEHNR and FQNEAQ (reference sequence). Trimming cost V 3 bases and J 6 bases, with 11 bases left between them. The chain's CDR3 is CASSLLEGAGELFF. CDR3 nucleotides: TGTGCCAGCAGCTTGCTCGAGGGTGCCGGGGAGCTGTTTTTT.

This sequence joins TRBV7-9 and TRBJ1-1; TRBD1 is a possible D gene (6 bases). Trimming shortened V by 5 bases and J by 4 bases, and 14 bases separated the two germline ends. Germline CDR1 SEHNR, CDR2 FQNEAQ (reference sequence). The CDR3 is made up of 14 amino acids. The CDR3 coding sequence is TGTGCCAGCAGCCAAACAGGGTTAGCCACTGAAGCTTTCTTT. Amino acid sequence: CASSQTGLATEAFF.

The genes are TRBV9 and TRBJ2-5; D possibly corresponds to TRBD1 (6 bases). Trimming shortened V by 3 bases and J by 2 bases, and 14 bases separated the two germline ends. Germline-derived CDR1 and CDR2 are SGDLS and YYNGEE. This CDR3 has 15 residues. The CDR3 here is CASSAVTGLQETQYF. DNA for the CDR3: TGTGCCAGCAGCGCCGTTACAGGGTTACAAGAGACCCAGTACTTC.

The rearrangement joins TRBV11-2 to TRBJ1-2, with D possibly matching TRBD1 (5 bases). V was cut by 4 bases and J by 1 base, with 7 bases left in between. Germline CDR1 is SGHAT and CDR2 is FQNNGV. CDR3 length: 13 residues. The CDR3 DNA reads as TGTGCCAGCAGCTCGGGACTTAACTATGGCTACACCTTC. It codes for CASSSGLNYGYTF. Full variable domain (rest looked up from reference TRBV11-2 and TRBJ1-2): EAGVAQSPRYKIIEKRQSVAFWCNPISGHATLYWYQQILGQGPKLLIQFQNNGVVDDSQLPKDRFSAERLKGVDSTLKIQPAKLEDSAVYLCASSSGLNYGYTFGSGTRLTVV.

This chain links TRBV9 with TRBJ1-2; 7 nucleotides line up with TRBD1. The germline V gene encodes CDR1 SGDLS and CDR2 YYNGEE. This CDR3 has 15 amino acids. V was clipped by 4 bases and J by 6 bases; unmatched bases: 12. The CDR3 region is CASSPPGGGQHGYTF. In DNA, the CDR3 is TGTGCCAGCAGCCCCCCGGGGGGGGGACAGCATGGCTACACCTTC.

The chain is built from TRBV19 and TRBJ1-1; 7 bases are shared with TRBD1. This CDR3 is built from 14 residues. After removal of 8 bases from V and 1 base from J, the junction contained 7 bases not matched to a gene. CDR1 is LNHDA, CDR2 SQIVND, per germline (reference sequence). CDR3 amino acids: CASALGDRNTEAFF. CDR3 DNA: TGTGCCAGTGCCCTCGGGGACAGGAACACTGAAGCTTTCTTT.

This chain connects TRBV4-1 to TRBJ1-1, with a possible D match to TRBD1 (5 bases). The V gene lost 3 bases and the J gene lost 3 bases, with 14 bases spanning the gap. Germline loops: CDR1 MGHRA, CDR2 YSYEKL. This CDR3 has 15 residues. This CDR3 is CASSQDRWGDTEAFF. The CDR3 DNA is TGCGCCAGCAGCCAGGATCGCTGGGGGGACACTGAAGCTTTCTTT.

The chain uses TRBV28 and TRBJ1-1, with a weak D call TRBD1 (6 bases). This CDR3 spans 18 amino acids. Trimming removed 5 bases from V and 5 bases from J, with 27 bases in between. CDR1 and CDR2 (germline): MDHEN, SYDVKM. CDR3 sequence reads: CASSPSRFGGQGETEAFF. CDR3 sequence (DNA): TGTGCCAGCAGTCCTTCCCGATTTGGGGGGCAAGGTGAAACTGAAGCTTTCTTT. Looking up the rest from reference TRBV28 and TRBJ1-1 gives the full variable domain: DVKVTQSSRYLVKRTGEKVFLECVQDMDHENMFWYRQDPGLGLRLIYFSYDVKMKEKGDIPEGYSVSREKKERFSLILESASTNQTSMYLCASSPSRFGGQGETEAFFGQGTRLTVV.

The gene calls are TRBV4-2 and TRBJ1-5; D not resolved. The length of the CDR3 is 13 residues. Per germline, CDR1 LGHNA and CDR2 YNFKEQ. Trimming shortened V by 0 bases and J by 5 bases, and 5 bases separated the two germline ends. The CDR3: CASSQDLDQPQHF. CDR3 DNA: TGTGCCAGCAGCCAAGATCTCGATCAGCCCCAGCATTTT.

The chain has TRBV9 and TRBJ2-5; 8 bases fit TRBD2. The CDR3 is made up of 16 amino acids. The germline gives CDR1 SGDLS, CDR2 YYNGEE. Trimming cost V 0 bases and J 5 bases; bases outside gene matches: 9. The CDR3 protein is CASSVGSGDLRETQYF. The CDR3 bases are TGTGCCAGCAGCGTAGGTAGCGGGGACCTCCGGGAGACCCAGTACTTC. The full variable domain, with the rest looked up from reference TRBV9 and TRBJ2-5, is DSGVTQTPKHLITATGQRVTLRCSPRSGDLSVYWYQQSLDQGLQFLIQYYNGEERAKGNILERFSAQQFPDLHSELNLSSLELGDSALYFCASSVGSGDLRETQYFGPGTRLLVL.

This CDR3 reads CASSLYRQNQPQHF. The DNA for the CDR3 is TGTGCCAGCAGCCTTTACAGGCAAAATCAGCCCCAGCATTTT. The chain has TRBV7-2 and TRBJ1-5, with D tentatively TRBD1 (5 bases). This CDR3 spans 14 amino acids. Germline CDR1 reads SGHTA; CDR2 reads FQGNSA. V lost 5 bases to trimming and J lost 4 bases, with 12 bases between them.

The chain carries TRBV18 and TRBJ1-1; 7 nucleotides match TRBD1. With 5 bases clipped from V and 0 bases from J, the junction kept 3 bases outside the gene matches. The CDR3 extends over 14 amino acids. Germline CDR1 KGHSH, CDR2 LQKENI. The chain's CDR3 is CASSSQGMNTEAFF. DNA for the CDR3: TGTGCCAGCTCATCACAGGGGATGAACACTGAAGCTTTCTTT.

The chain joins TRBV20-1 to TRBJ2-4, with D unclear. Between the trimmed V and J ends, which lost 3 bases and 0 bases, there was a span of 18 bases. From germline, CDR1 is DFQATT and CDR2 SNEGSKA (reference sequence). The CDR3 is 17 amino acids. CDR3: CSASPSLGLIAKNIQYF. For the CDR3, the DNA is TGCAGTGCTAGTCCCAGCTTGGGGTTAATAGCCAAAAACATTCAGTACTTC.

The rearrangement links TRBV19 to TRBJ2-3; tentatively, D is TRBD1 (6 bases). This CDR3 comprises 14 residues. Looked up from germline, CDR1 is LNHDA and CDR2 is SQIVND (reference sequence). Deletions cut 4 bases from V and 3 bases from J, with 11 bases between. Here the CDR3 reads CASSRTDRTDTQYF. The CDR3 DNA sequence: TGTGCCAGTAGTAGGACAGATAGGACAGATACGCAGTATTTT.

The rearrangement links TRBV19 to TRBJ2-1, with a possible D match to TRBD2 (5 bases). This CDR3 region has 15 residues. With 5 bases removed from V and 9 bases from J, the gap between germline ends came to 20 bases. Germline-derived CDR1 and CDR2 are LNHDA and SQIVND (reference sequence). As DNA, the CDR3 is TGTGCCAGTAGTCCTCGGACTGAAGGTGCTGGTGAGCAGTTCTTC. This codes for CASSPRTEGAGEQFF.

In its sample, this clone was seen once. The V gene is TRBV7-2, the J gene TRBJ2-4; tentatively, D is TRBD1 (6 bases). CDR1 and CDR2 from the germline V gene are SGHTA and FQGNSA. V was shortened by 2 bases and J by 6 bases, with 17 bases between the two germline ends. The CDR3 totals 16 residues. The CDR3 DNA follows: TGTGCCAGCAGCTTAAGGGTCGCGACAGGAGGAAACATTCAGTACTTC. Its translation: CASSLRVATGGNIQYF.

In its sample, this clone was seen once. In DNA, the CDR3 is TGTGCCAGCGGCGACGGCAATCAGCCCCAGCATTTT. This translates into CASGDGNQPQHF. The genes are TRBV5-4 and TRBJ1-5; D is unclear. Trimming removed 7 bases at V and 2 bases at J, with 7 bases between. Germline CDR1 SGHNT, CDR2 YYREEE (reference sequence). The CDR3 has 12 residues.

For the CDR3, the DNA is TGTGCCAGCAGCGGGGACACTGCTAACTATGGCTACACCTTC. It yields the protein CASSGDTANYGYTF. The chain links TRBV9 to TRBJ1-2; possibly TRBD1 for D (6 bases). CDR3 size: 14 residues. The V and J ends lost 3 bases and 0 bases respectively, with 9 bases between them. The V gene's germline CDR1 is SGDLS and CDR2 YYNGEE.

This sequence joins TRBV2 and TRBJ1-4, with 7 bases identical to TRBD1. The V gene end was trimmed by 6 bases and the J gene end by 4 bases; junction bases not matched to a gene: 5. Germline lookup yields CDR1 SNHLY and CDR2 FYNNEI. The CDR3 contains 14 residues. CDR3 sequence (DNA): TGTGCCAGCAGAGAGACAGGGAGTAATGAAAAACTGTTTTTT. Its protein product is CASRETGSNEKLFF.

This chain uses TRBV5-6 with TRBJ2-7; D is perhaps TRBD2 (6 bases). V lost 3 bases, J lost 1 base, and 14 bases lay in between. CDR1 and CDR2 (germline): SGHDT, YYEEEE. This CDR3 comprises 15 residues. The CDR3 DNA reads as TGTGCCAGCAGCTCGACGGGACTTACGTCCTACGAGCAGTACTTC. This translates into CASSSTGLTSYEQYF.

The chain recombines TRBV5-1 with TRBJ1-1, with D perhaps TRBD1 (5 bases). The CDR3 loop spans 8 amino acids. V was cut by 8 bases and J by 11 bases, with 7 bases left in between. The germline V gene has CDR1 SGHRS and CDR2 YFSETQ. The CDR3 DNA reads TGCGCCAGGCGGGGGGCTTTCTTT. Encoded protein: CARRGAFF.

The genes are TRBV30 and TRBJ2-3, with 10 positions matching TRBD1. V dropped 5 bases and J dropped 5; count of bases not matched to a gene: 4. CDR1 and CDR2 from the germline V gene are GTSNPN and SVGIG (reference sequence). This CDR3 is 13 amino acids long. CDR3 region: CAWWGQGKDTQYF. The CDR3 DNA is TGTGCCTGGTGGGGACAGGGGAAAGATACGCAGTATTTT.

This rearrangement joins TRBV7-9 to TRBJ1-2; D perhaps matches TRBD1 (5 bases). This CDR3 has 14 amino acids. The V end lost 5 bases, the J end lost 8 bases, and 18 bases lay between the germline ends. From germline, CDR1 is SEHNR and CDR2 FQNEAQ (reference sequence). The CDR3 reads CASSLRTPHGGYTF. The CDR3 coding sequence is TGTGCCAGCAGCCTAAGGACACCCCATGGGGGCTACACCTTC.

The J gene is TRBJ2-3, the V gene TRBV4-3, with 8 bases identical to TRBD1. Germline V gives CDR1 LGHNA, CDR2 YSLEER. This CDR3 region has 16 residues. V shed 4 bases, J shed 1 base, and the junction held 7 bases outside the gene matches. The CDR3 loop reads CASSRMTGAGTDTQYF. The CDR3 DNA reads as TGCGCCAGCAGCCGAATGACAGGGGCTGGCACAGATACGCAGTATTTT.

CDR3 nucleotides: TGTGCCAGCAGCGTCAAGACAGACACCGGGGAGCTGTTTTTT. It encodes CASSVKTDTGELFF. The V call is TRBV9, the J call TRBJ2-2, with D perhaps TRBD1 (5 bases). The CDR3 extends over 14 amino acids. Germline lookup yields CDR1 SGDLS and CDR2 YYNGEE. The V end lost 2 bases, the J end lost 3 bases, and 8 bases lay between the germline ends.